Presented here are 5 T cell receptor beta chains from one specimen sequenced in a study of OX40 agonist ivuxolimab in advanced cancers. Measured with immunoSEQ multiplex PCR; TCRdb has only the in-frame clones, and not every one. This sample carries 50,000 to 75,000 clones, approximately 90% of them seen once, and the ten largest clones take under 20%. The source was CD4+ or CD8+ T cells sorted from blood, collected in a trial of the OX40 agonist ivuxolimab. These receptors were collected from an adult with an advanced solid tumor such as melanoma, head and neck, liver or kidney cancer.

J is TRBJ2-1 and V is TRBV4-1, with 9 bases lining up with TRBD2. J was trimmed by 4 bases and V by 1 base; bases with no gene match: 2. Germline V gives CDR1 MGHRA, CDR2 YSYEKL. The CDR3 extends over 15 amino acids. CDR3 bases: TGCGCCAGCAGCCAAGTAGCGGGGGTTTACAATGAGCAGTTCTTC. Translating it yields CASSQVAGVYNEQFF.

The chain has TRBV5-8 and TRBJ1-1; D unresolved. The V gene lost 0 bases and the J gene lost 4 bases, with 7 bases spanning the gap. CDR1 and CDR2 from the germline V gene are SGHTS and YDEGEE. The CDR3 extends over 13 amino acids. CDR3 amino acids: CASSLEGVTEAFF. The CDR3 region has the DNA TGTGCCAGCAGCTTGGAGGGAGTCACTGAAGCTTTCTTT.

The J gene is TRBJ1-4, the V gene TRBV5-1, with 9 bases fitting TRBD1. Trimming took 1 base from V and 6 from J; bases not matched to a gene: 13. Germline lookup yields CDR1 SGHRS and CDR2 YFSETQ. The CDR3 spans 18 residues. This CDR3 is CASSLSNLGGQGDEKLFF. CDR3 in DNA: TGCGCCAGCAGCTTGTCTAACTTAGGGGGACAGGGCGATGAAAAACTGTTTTTT.

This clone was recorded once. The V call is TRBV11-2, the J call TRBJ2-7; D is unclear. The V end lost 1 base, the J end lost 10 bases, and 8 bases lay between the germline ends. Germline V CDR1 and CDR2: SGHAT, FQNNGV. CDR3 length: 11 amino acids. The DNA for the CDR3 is TGTGCCAGCAGCTTAGTGGGCCCCCAGTACTTC. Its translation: CASSLVGPQYF. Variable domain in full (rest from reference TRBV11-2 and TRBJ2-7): EAGVAQSPRYKIIEKRQSVAFWCNPISGHATLYWYQQILGQGPKLLIQFQNNGVVDDSQLPKDRFSAERLKGVDSTLKIQPAKLEDSAVYLCASSLVGPQYFGPGTRLTVT.

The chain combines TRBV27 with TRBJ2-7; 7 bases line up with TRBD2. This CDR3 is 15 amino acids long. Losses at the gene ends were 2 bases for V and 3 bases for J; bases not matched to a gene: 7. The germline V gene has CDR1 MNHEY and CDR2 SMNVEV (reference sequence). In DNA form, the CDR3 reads TGTGCCAGCAGTTTAAGCGGGGAGACCTTCTACGAGCAGTACTTC. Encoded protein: CASSLSGETFYEQYF.